These T cell receptor beta chains were read from a single sample in a study of long-term antiretroviral therapy in people with HIV. Profiled with immunoSEQ multiplex PCR; TCRdb holds only in-frame clones, not every one. The sample includes around 20,000 clones, roughly 80% of them seen just once. This specimen was unsorted PBMCs, taken almost 6 years after starting antiretroviral therapy. Receptors originate from a man aged 30-40 years with HIV. Both conserved end residues are part of each CDR3. A D gene is named only where the DNA matches it firmly. Clone sizes are given selectively: once, few, many, or a class where the clone is expanded.

cdr3_length	clone_size	v_call	d_call	j_call	cdr3_nt	cdr3_aa
12	.	TRBV7-9	.	TRBJ2-2	TGTGCCAGCAGCCCATACACCGGGGAGCTGTTTTTT	CASSPYTGELFF
19	once	TRBV6-4	TRBD2	TRBJ2-2	TGTGCCAGCAGTGACACCCACCTAGCGGGAGGGCCTTCAACCGGGGAGCTGTTTTTT	CASSDTHLAGGPSTGELFF
12	.	TRBV27	TRBD1	TRBJ1-2	TGTGCCAGCCAGGACAGGGCGGGCGGCTACACCTTC	CASQDRAGGYTF
13	few	TRBV11-1	.	TRBJ2-7	TGTGCCAGCAGTCGCACCCACTCCTACGAGCAGTACTTC	CASSRTHSYEQYF
15	.	TRBV30	TRBD1	TRBJ2-2	TGTGCCTGGATCCTCAGGGGGCTGAACACCGGGGAGCTGTTTTTT	CAWILRGLNTGELFF
16	once	TRBV7-2	TRBD2	TRBJ2-5	TGTGCCAGCAGCTTAGTCCTAGCGGGGACCCAAGAGACCCAGTACTTC	CASSLVLAGTQETQYF
15	.	TRBV15	.	TRBJ2-3	TGTGCCACCAGCAGAGTACGGGGGAGCGCAGATACGCAGTATTTT	CATSRVRGSADTQYF
15	.	TRBV7-3	.	TRBJ1-1	TGTGCCAGCAGTCCCAGGGCACAGGGAAGCACTGAAGCTTTCTTT	CASSPRAQGSTEAFF
16	.	TRBV5-1	TRBD1	TRBJ2-3	TGCGCCAGCAGCAACGGGGGGACAGGGGGACCCAGAACGCAGTATTTT	CASSNGGTGGPRTQYF
13	.	TRBV19	.	TRBJ2-1	TGTGCCAGCTGGGCGACGGAGTACAATGAGCAGTTCTTC	CASWATEYNEQFF
15	.	TRBV7-2	TRBD1	TRBJ1-2	TGTGCCAGCAGCGCAGGGACAGGGGGCTTCCATGGCTACACCTTC	CASSAGTGGFHGYTF
17	.	TRBV18	TRBD1	TRBJ2-7	TGTGCCAGCTCACTAATACAGGACAGGGGGCTAGTTGACGAGCAGTACTTC	CASSLIQDRGLVDEQYF
13	once	TRBV5-1	.	TRBJ1-2	TGCGCCAGCAGCCCAACGGTAGGGAATGGCTACACCTTC	CASSPTVGNGYTF
13	.	TRBV11-3	.	TRBJ1-1	TGTGCCAGCAGCTTAGATCTCACCACTGAAGCTTTCTTT	CASSLDLTTEAFF
14	.	TRBV6-5	.	TRBJ1-4	TGTGCCACATCCCGGGGATCAACTAATGAAAAACTGTTTTTT	CATSRGSTNEKLFF